A single sample is the source of the 20 T cell receptor beta chains below, sequenced in a study of OX40 agonist ivuxolimab in advanced cancers. The data were produced by immunoSEQ multiplex PCR, yet TCRdb's version contains in-frame clones alone and is incomplete. The sample contains 82,000 or so clones, 85% of which appear only once. The input for sequencing was CD4+ or CD8+ T cells sorted from blood, taken in a trial of the OX40 agonist ivuxolimab. All receptors come from an adult with an advanced solid tumor such as melanoma, head and neck, liver or kidney cancer.

V gene TRBV11-2 combines with J gene TRBJ2-7, with 10 positions matching TRBD1. Trimming took 1 base from V and 2 from J; bases not matched to a gene: 8. Germline lookup yields CDR1 SGHAT and CDR2 FQNNGV. The CDR3 sequence is 17 residues long. The CDR3 here is CASSLAGGTGAPYEQYF. The DNA for the CDR3 is TGTGCCAGCAGCTTAGCAGGGGGGACAGGGGCGCCCTACGAGCAGTACTTC.

The chain links TRBV4-2 to TRBJ2-7, with 10 positions matching TRBD1. The CDR3 sequence is 16 residues long. V was pared by 4 bases and J by 5 bases, with 11 bases of the junction left unmatched. Germline CDR1 LGHNA, CDR2 YNFKEQ. CDR3 sequence reads: CASSPQPRDRGHEQYF. In DNA form, the CDR3 reads TGTGCCAGCAGCCCCCAACCTCGGGACAGGGGCCACGAGCAGTACTTC.

This chain connects TRBV15 to TRBJ1-2, with TRBD1 as a possible D gene (5 bases). Germline lookup yields CDR1 LNHNV and CDR2 YYDKDF (reference sequence). Trimming removed 0 bases from V and 0 bases from J, with 11 bases in between. The CDR3 extends over 16 amino acids. CDR3 region: CATSRDWGGANYGYTF. The DNA of the CDR3 is TGTGCCACCAGCAGAGATTGGGGGGGAGCTAACTATGGCTACACCTTC.

This clone was seen a few times. The sample carries other DNA sequences with the same CDR3. The chain carries TRBV7-9 and TRBJ1-6; D call uncertain. Germline-derived CDR1 and CDR2 are SEHNR and FQNEAQ (reference sequence). The CDR3 sequence is 15 residues long. With 1 base removed from V and 0 bases from J, the gap between germline ends came to 4 bases. In DNA, the CDR3 is TGTGCCAGCAGCTTAGGATTCTCCTATAATTCACCCCTCCACTTT. Protein sequence: CASSLGFSYNSPLHF.

The V and J genes are TRBV4-1 and TRBJ1-5; TRBD1 matches 11 bases. The CDR3 extends over 18 amino acids. The ends lost 2 bases at V and 0 bases at J; junction bases unmatched: 6. Germline loops: CDR1 MGHRA, CDR2 YSYEKL. In DNA form, the CDR3 reads TGCGCCAGCAGCCAACCCGGGACAGGGGGGGGTAGCAATCAGCCCCAGCATTTT. Its protein is CASSQPGTGGGSNQPQHF.

The chain links TRBV5-6 to TRBJ2-7, with 15 positions matching TRBD2. CDR1 SGHDT and CDR2 YYEEEE come from the germline V gene. CDR3 length equals 15 residues. The trim removed 4 bases at V and 7 bases at J, leaving 6 bases unmatched. The CDR3 sequence: CASSPGLAGGPEQYF. The CDR3 coding sequence is TGTGCCAGCAGCCCAGGACTAGCGGGGGGGCCAGAGCAGTACTTC.

The chain joins TRBV5-6 to TRBJ1-1; maybe TRBD1 (5 bases). CDR1 is SGHDT and CDR2 is YYEEEE in the germline V gene. V was cut by 2 bases and J by 0 bases, with 8 bases left in between. The CDR3 is 14 amino acids. The CDR3 loop is CASSFIGVNTEAFF. DNA for the CDR3: TGTGCCAGCAGCTTTATAGGGGTGAACACTGAAGCTTTCTTT. Full variable domain (remainder filled in from reference TRBV5-6 and TRBJ1-1): DAGVTQSPTHLIKTRGQQVTLRCSPKSGHDTVSWYQQALGQGPQFIFQYYEEEERQRGNFPDRFSGHQFPNYSSELNVNALLLGDSALYLCASSFIGVNTEAFFGQGTRLTVV.

V usage is TRBV28 and J usage is TRBJ1-4, with TRBD1 as a possible D gene (5 bases). Trimming took 3 bases from V and 5 from J, leaving 10 bases between them. Looked up from germline, CDR1 is MDHEN and CDR2 is SYDVKM. The CDR3 runs 14 residues. CDR3 loop: CASSLKGRNEKLFF. The CDR3, as DNA: TGTGCCAGCAGTTTGAAGGGGCGGAATGAAAAACTGTTTTTT. Filled out from reference TRBV28 and TRBJ1-4, the complete variable domain reads DVKVTQSSRYLVKRTGEKVFLECVQDMDHENMFWYRQDPGLGLRLIYFSYDVKMKEKGDIPEGYSVSREKKERFSLILESASTNQTSMYLCASSLKGRNEKLFFGSGTQLSVL.

The chain uses TRBV5-6 and TRBJ2-5; D remains unclear. The V gene lost 7 bases and the J gene lost 5 bases, with 12 bases spanning the gap. This CDR3 region has 12 residues. Germline lookup yields CDR1 SGHDT and CDR2 YYEEEE. CDR3 in DNA: TGTGCCAGCTCTGACGGGTGGGAGACCCAGTACTTC. Translating it yields CASSDGWETQYF.

The rearrangement joins TRBV7-6 to TRBJ2-1; TRBD2 is a possible D gene (6 bases). V was cut by 5 bases and J by 5 bases, with 16 bases left in between. This CDR3 spans 15 amino acids. Germline V gene lookup returns CDR1 SGHVS and CDR2 FNYEAQ. As DNA, the CDR3 is TGTGCCAGCAGCCCAGAGTGGGACTCACACAATGAGCAGTTCTTC. Residues: CASSPEWDSHNEQFF. The full variable domain, rest sourced from reference TRBV7-6 and TRBJ2-1, is GAGVSQSPRYKVTKRGQDVALRCDPISGHVSLYWYRQALGQGPEFLTYFNYEAQQDKSGLPNDRFSAERPEGSISTLTIQRTEQRDSAMYRCASSPEWDSHNEQFFGPGTRLTVL.

This clone was counted between two and nine times. The chain links TRBV2 to TRBJ1-2, with 12 nucleotides matching TRBD1. Germline loops: CDR1 SNHLY, CDR2 FYNNEI. V was pared by 8 bases and J by 7 bases, with 14 bases of the junction left unmatched. The CDR3 is 16 amino acids. The CDR3 DNA reads TGTGCCAGCTTAGGACCGCAGGGACAGGGGGCCGTTGGCTACACCTTC. Translating gives CASLGPQGQGAVGYTF.

This chain links TRBV13 with TRBJ1-3; no firm D call. The CDR3 consists of 15 residues. Trimming shortened V by 0 bases and J by 4 bases, and 10 bases separated the two germline ends. Germline CDR1 reads PRHDT; CDR2 reads FYEKMQ (reference sequence). The CDR3 reads CASSLGPYGGNTIYF. The CDR3 region has the DNA TGTGCCAGCAGCTTAGGCCCTTACGGAGGAAACACCATATATTTT.

The chain is built from TRBV20-1 and TRBJ2-7; D not certain. Trimming cost V 5 bases and J 1 base, with 6 bases left between them. This CDR3 comprises 11 residues. Germline V CDR1 and CDR2: DFQATT, SNEGSKA (reference sequence). CDR3 DNA: TGCAGTGCTGCAGATTCCTACGAGCAGTACTTC. Translating it yields CSAADSYEQYF.

The gene calls are TRBV4-3 and TRBJ1-5, with D tentatively TRBD1 (5 bases). V gave up 2 bases and J gave up 2 bases, with 10 bases separating them. Per germline, CDR1 LGHNA and CDR2 YSLEER. The CDR3 loop spans 15 amino acids. Written as DNA, the CDR3 is TGCGCCAGCAGCCAATCACCACAGGGCAATCAGCCCCAGCATTTT. It is translated as CASSQSPQGNQPQHF.

A single count supports this clone. The chain combines TRBV5-4 with TRBJ2-2; 7 bases match TRBD2. This CDR3 contains 15 residues. Germline loops: CDR1 SGHNT, CDR2 YYREEE (reference sequence). J gave up 4 bases and V 3 bases, and 6 bases lay outside the gene matches. The CDR3, as DNA: TGTGCCAGCAGCTATTCTAGCGGACCCACCGGGGAGCTGTTTTTT. This translates into CASSYSSGPTGELFF.

The chain has TRBV6-6 and TRBJ1-5, with 8 bases identical to TRBD1. CDR1 is MNHNY and CDR2 is SVGAGI in the germline V gene (reference sequence). The CDR3 is made up of 14 amino acids. V shed 5 bases and J 7 bases; nucleotides not matched to a gene: 7. The CDR3 DNA sequence: TGTGCCAGCAGTCCAGGGGGCGCCGGACAGCCCCAGCATTTT. Amino acids: CASSPGGAGQPQHF.

The chain couples TRBV2 to TRBJ2-1; D not certain. The CDR3 has 14 amino acids. V was pared by 4 bases and J by 6 bases, with 13 bases between. Germline V gene sequence: CDR1 SNHLY, CDR2 FYNNEI. DNA for the CDR3: TGTGCCAGCAGTGTGTCTCAGGCCCCCAATGAGCAGTTCTTC. It codes for CASSVSQAPNEQFF.

The V and J genes are TRBV5-1 and TRBJ2-7; tentatively, D is TRBD1 (6 bases). CDR1 and CDR2 (germline): SGHRS, YFSETQ. Deletions cut 5 bases from V and 5 bases from J, with 14 bases between. This CDR3 contains 13 residues. The CDR3 loop reads CASRGAPADEQYF. CDR3 nucleotide sequence: TGCGCCAGCAGGGGGGCGCCCGCTGACGAGCAGTACTTC.

This clone came up a few times. The chain joins TRBV2 to TRBJ1-1; 8 positions match TRBD1. The CDR3 covers 14 residues. The ends lost 6 bases at V and 1 base at J; junction bases unmatched: 4. Germline V lookup: CDR1 SNHLY, CDR2 FYNNEI. CDR3 DNA sequence: TGTGCCAGCAGCGTAGACAGGGGGAACACTGAAGCTTTCTTT. It specifies CASSVDRGNTEAFF.

This chain links TRBV11-2 with TRBJ1-3, with D possibly being TRBD1 (5 bases). Trimming removed 3 bases from V and 4 bases from J, with 13 bases in between. CDR1 and CDR2 (germline): SGHAT, FQNNGV. The CDR3 has 15 amino acids. CDR3 nucleotide sequence: TGTGCCAGCAGCTTCACTCAGGGCCCCGGAAACACCATATATTTT. Its translation is CASSFTQGPGNTIYF.